The clone carrying this T cell receptor (beta chain) came up many times. The time point is: newly diagnosed GD, antithyroid drugs for less than 3 months. Generation of the TCR library employed RNA extracted from PBMCs. The sample comes from a study of regulatory T cells in long-lasting Graves disease. The CDR3 loop spans 14 amino acids. Trimming removed 8 bases from V and 8 bases from J, with 19 bases in between. CDR1 is SNHLY and CDR2 is FYNNEI in the germline V gene. Arm-PCR of CDR3 regions and iRepertoire HTBI primers were the basis on which TCR beta libraries were built. Using its own MiXCR run on the multiplex PCR reads, TCRdb lists one record per CDR3 protein. This sample has about 540,000 distinct CDR3 sequences, with less than 15% found just once. Another study also made use of these data, one on T cells in Graves' hyperthyroidism and ophthalmopathy. That work states: Subjects aged 18 to 65 presented with newly diagnosed hyperthyroidism of less than 2 months' duration. Clinical symptoms, serum thyroxine, TRAb, thyroid ultrasound and orbital computed tomography established diagnosis. Most thyroid clonotypes expanded above 0.001 were also detected in blood. With a median lead of about 6.9 months before onset, the model predicted ophthalmopathy.

The sample in question was peripheral blood mononuclear cells (PBMCs), obtained at new diagnosis, from a patient treated with antithyroid drugs. This TCR was sampled from a young man with Graves disease. This chain connects TRBV2 to TRBJ2-1; tentatively, D is TRBD1 (6 bases). The CDR3 DNA follows: TGTGCCAGCGATCGGCACGTCAAGGGGGATGAGCAGTTCTTC. It specifies CASDRHVKGDEQFF.